This T cell receptor beta chain stems from a study of T cell responses to AZD1222 COVID-19 vaccine. Profiling relied on immunoSEQ multiplex PCR, and the TCRdb table lists in-frame clones only, not all of them. The table lists 100,000 to 150,000 clones, roughly 90% of them singletons. Study-wide results and limits: Seropositivity was recorded at baseline in only five to seven AZD1222 recipients. The donors showed a predominance of white British ancestry and of females, with possible underestimation of clonal diversity.

Worth noting for this clone: Its antigen is not known.

The CDR3 loop spans 14 amino acids. CDR1 and CDR2 (germline): WNHNN, SYGVQD (reference sequence). Trimming pared 3 bases from V and 6 bases from J, leaving 11 bases between. The rearrangement uses TRBV10-1 and TRBJ2-2; D is unresolved. The sample was peripheral blood, taken on day 0 of AZD1222 vaccination. The receptor was derived from an adult in good health. This chain's CDR3 is CASSDTLWAGELFF. The CDR3 DNA sequence: TGCGCCAGCAGTGACACCTTATGGGCCGGGGAGCTGTTTTTT.